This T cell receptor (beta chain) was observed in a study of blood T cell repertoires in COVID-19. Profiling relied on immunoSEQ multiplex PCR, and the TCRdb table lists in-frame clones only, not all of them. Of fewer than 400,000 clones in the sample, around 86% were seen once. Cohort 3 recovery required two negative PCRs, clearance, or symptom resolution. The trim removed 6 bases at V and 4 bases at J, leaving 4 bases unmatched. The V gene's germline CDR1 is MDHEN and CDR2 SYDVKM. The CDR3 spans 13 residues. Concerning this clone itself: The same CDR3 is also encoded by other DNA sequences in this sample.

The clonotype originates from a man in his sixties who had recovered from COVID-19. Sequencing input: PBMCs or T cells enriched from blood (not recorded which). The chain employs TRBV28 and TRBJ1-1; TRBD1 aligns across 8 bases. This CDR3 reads CASSLDRVTEAFF. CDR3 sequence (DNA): TGTGCCAGCAGCTTGGACAGGGTCACTGAAGCTTTCTTT.